This is a list of T cell receptor beta chains from one sample in a study of blood T cell repertoires in COVID-19. Sequencing used immunoSEQ multiplex PCR; TCRdb keeps in-frame clones, though not all of them. The table lists about 92,000 clones, less than 85% of them singletons, with 10% to 13% in the top ten. The source material was peripheral blood. The receptor source for this set is an older woman with acute or convalescent COVID-19. Each CDR3 is given with its conserved first and last residue. A D gene is named only where the DNA matches it firmly. Size tells how often a clone was seen (once, few, many) or the class of an expanded clone, and some rows leave it out.

J	V	length	size	D	DNA	CDR3
TRBJ2-1	TRBV9	14	NA	NA	TGTGCCAGCAGCGTAGGGGGCACCTACAATGAGCAGTTCTTC	CASSVGGTYNEQFF
TRBJ2-5	TRBV5-1	14	NA	TRBD2	TGCGCCAGCAGCTTGGGGACTAGCGTGGAGACCCAGTACTTC	CASSLGTSVETQYF
TRBJ1-3	TRBV6-5	14	once	NA	TGTGCCAGCTCTACGGGGGTGAAAGGAAACACCATATATTTT	CASSTGVKGNTIYF
TRBJ2-3	TRBV11-3	14	NA	TRBD2	TGTGCCAGCAGCTTCCGGGGGGGTGAAGATACGCAGTATTTT	CASSFRGGEDTQYF
TRBJ2-1	TRBV2	14	NA	TRBD2	TGTGCCAGCAACCCGGGGGGGTCCTACAATGAGCAGTTCTTC	CASNPGGSYNEQFF
TRBJ2-2	TRBV10-3	17	NA	TRBD2	TGTGCCACCTCACCAGGGACTAGCGGGGCCAGAACCGGGGAGCTGTTTTTT	CATSPGTSGARTGELFF
TRBJ2-3	TRBV5-1	13	NA	NA	TGCGCCAGCAGCTTGGATATTACAGATACGCAGTATTTT	CASSLDITDTQYF
TRBJ1-1	TRBV4-3	14	NA	NA	TGCGCCAGCAGCTTATCCCTCGTGAACACTGAAGCTTTCTTT	CASSLSLVNTEAFF
TRBJ2-3	TRBV7-9	11	NA	NA	TGTGCCAGCAGCTTGGGCCCAACGCAGTATTTT	CASSLGPTQYF
TRBJ1-5	TRBV6-5	15	NA	NA	TGTGCCAGCAGTCCGACTATAGTGATGGGGCAGCCCCAGCATTTT	CASSPTIVMGQPQHF
TRBJ1-2	TRBV7-8	14	NA	NA	TGTGCCAGCAGCTTACTGCAGGCCCTGGAAGGCTACACCTTC	CASSLLQALEGYTF
TRBJ1-4	TRBV5-1	14	NA	NA	TGCGCCAGCAGCTCAGGGGTTATTGCGGAAAAACTGTTTTTT	CASSSGVIAEKLFF
TRBJ2-5	TRBV4-3	16	NA	TRBD1	TGCGCCAGCAGCCAAGATTATGACAGGGGGTCGGAGACCCAGTACTTC	CASSQDYDRGSETQYF
TRBJ2-1	TRBV5-4	16	NA	TRBD1	TGTGCCAGCAGCTTGTCCGGGACAGGGTGGGGGAATGAGCAGTTCTTC	CASSLSGTGWGNEQFF
TRBJ2-2	TRBV2	13	NA	TRBD1	TGTGCCAGCAGTACCGACAGGGTCCGGGAGCTGTTTTTT	CASSTDRVRELFF
TRBJ2-1	TRBV10-3	13	NA	TRBD1	TGTGCCACGGACAGGGGCTTGGGGAATGAGCAGTTCTTC	CATDRGLGNEQFF
TRBJ1-2	TRBV10-3	16	NA	NA	TGTGCCATCAGTGACTGGGGGACTCTACTCTCCGGGGGCTACACCTTC	CAISDWGTLLSGGYTF
TRBJ1-1	TRBV7-8	15	once	TRBD1	TGTGCCAGCAGCTTACCGCAGGGGGCCAACACTGAAGCTTTCTTT	CASSLPQGANTEAFF
TRBJ1-2	TRBV7-2	13	NA	NA	TGTGCCAGCAGCCGTCGGAGGGAGAATGGCTACACCTTC	CASSRRRENGYTF
TRBJ1-5	TRBV19	14	NA	NA	TGTGCCAGTAGTATAGGTGGGGGCGGTCAGCCCCAGCATTTT	CASSIGGGGQPQHF
TRBJ1-1	TRBV20-1	10	NA	NA	TGCAGTGCTAGAGACCGTGAAGCTTTCTTT	CSARDREAFF
TRBJ2-5	TRBV3-1/TRBV3-2	17	once	TRBD2	TGTGCCAGCAGCCAAGATCCTAGCGGGGGCCCCCAAGAGACCCAGTACTTC	CASSQDPSGGPQETQYF
TRBJ2-2	TRBV6-6	15	NA	TRBD1	TGTGCCAGCAGCCCGCCGGGACAGGGGCGCGGGGAGCTGTTTTTT	CASSPPGQGRGELFF
TRBJ2-3	TRBV18	16	NA	NA	TGTGCCAGCTCACCAGTCGTCTCCGGGATCGCAGATACGCAGTATTTT	CASSPVVSGIADTQYF
TRBJ1-2	TRBV30	11	NA	NA	TGTGCCTGGAGTGTACGGGTTGGCTACACCTTC	CAWSVRVGYTF
TRBJ1-2	TRBV5-1	15	NA	TRBD1	TGCGCCAGCAGCTCGGGACAGCTATTCTCCTATGGCTACACCTTC	CASSSGQLFSYGYTF
TRBJ2-1	TRBV19	14	few	NA	TGTGCCAGTACGGCATGGCAGGGCAGCAATGAGCAGTTCTTC	CASTAWQGSNEQFF
TRBJ2-5	TRBV5-1	14	NA	TRBD2	TGCGCCAGCAGCTTGAGCGGGACGGACGAGACCCAGTACTTC	CASSLSGTDETQYF
TRBJ2-5	TRBV25-1	14	NA	NA	TGTGCCAGCAGTGATGGGGGGTGCGGGGAGACCCAGTACTTC	CASSDGGCGETQYF
TRBJ2-7	TRBV2	12	NA	NA	TGTGCCACGGGGGACAGTTCCTACGAGCAGTACTTC	CATGDSSYEQYF
TRBJ1-2	TRBV4-2	13	NA	NA	TGTGCCAGCAGCCAAGATAGGGACAATGGCTACACCTTC	CASSQDRDNGYTF
TRBJ1-6	TRBV7-3	14	once	NA	TGTGCCAGCAGCCGACAGGCCTTTAATTCACCCCTCCACTTT	CASSRQAFNSPLHF
TRBJ2-2	TRBV19	16	NA	TRBD1	TGTGCCAGTAGTATGGGGACAGGGGGCTTGTCTGGGGAGCTGTTTTTT	CASSMGTGGLSGELFF
TRBJ2-1	TRBV5-4	15	NA	TRBD1	TGTGCCAGCAGCTGGACAGGGGGAACCTACAATGAGCAGTTCTTC	CASSWTGGTYNEQFF
TRBJ2-5	TRBV7-9	14	once	NA	TGTGCCAGCGCCTCTTTGGAACGCGGGGAGACCCAGTACTTC	CASASLERGETQYF
TRBJ2-3	TRBV3-1/TRBV3-2	18	NA	TRBD2	TGTGCCAGCAGCCAAGATCTTGGGAGCGGGAGTATAACAGATACGCAGTATTTT	CASSQDLGSGSITDTQYF
TRBJ1-3	TRBV7-2	14	NA	NA	TGTGCCAGCAGTGCGGCCGGGTCTGGAAACACCATATATTTT	CASSAAGSGNTIYF
TRBJ2-7	TRBV18	14	NA	NA	TGTGCCAGCTCACCTCTCGTTAACTCCTACGAGCAGTACTTC	CASSPLVNSYEQYF
TRBJ1-6	TRBV7-5	14	NA	NA	TGTGTCAGAGGCCTCCGTCCAGGGGCGGTGCCCCTCCACTTT	CVRGLRPGAVPLHF
TRBJ2-2	TRBV2	19	NA	TRBD2	TGTGCCAGCAGTGAATCCCAATTCCTTAGCGGGATGAACACCGGGGAGCTGTTTTTT	CASSESQFLSGMNTGELFF
TRBJ1-1	TRBV11-2	15	once	TRBD1	TGTGCCAGCAGCTTGAGGGGACAGGGTTACACTGAAGCTTTCTTT	CASSLRGQGYTEAFF
TRBJ1-4	TRBV21-1	17	NA	NA	TGTGCCAGCAGCAAAGCAAAGTCGTGCAGGGGGCGTGAAAAACTGTTTTTT	CASSKAKSCRGREKLFF
TRBJ1-1	TRBV27	13	NA	NA	TGTGCCAGCAAGCAGGGGAGAAACACTGAAGCTTTCTTT	CASKQGRNTEAFF
TRBJ2-3	TRBV19	13	NA	NA	TGTGCCAGTAGCATCCCCGGGGGAGATACGCAGTATTTT	CASSIPGGDTQYF
TRBJ2-1	TRBV7-9	15	NA	TRBD2	TGTGCCAGCAGCTTAGAAGCTAGCGGGGTCAATGAGCAGTTCTTC	CASSLEASGVNEQFF
TRBJ1-2	TRBV5-1	14	NA	NA	TGCGCCAGCGGGGGGTCCGAGGGAGACTATGGCTACACCTTC	CASGGSEGDYGYTF
TRBJ1-2	TRBV5-4	15	NA	NA	TGTGCCAGCAGCTCGGGTTCGCAACGAGGCTATGGCTACACCTTC	CASSSGSQRGYGYTF
TRBJ1-4	TRBV2	14	NA	NA	TGTGCCAGCACAGAGGGCAGCACTAATGAAAAACTGTTTTTT	CASTEGSTNEKLFF
TRBJ2-3	TRBV7-2	14	NA	NA	TGTGCCAGCAGCTTAGGCCACAACACAGATACGCAGTATTTT	CASSLGHNTDTQYF
TRBJ2-2	TRBV9	19	NA	TRBD2	TGTGCCAGCAGCGTAGGACTAGCGGGGGGAAACCCGAACACCGGGGAGCTGTTTTTT	CASSVGLAGGNPNTGELFF
TRBJ2-3	TRBV19	12	NA	NA	TGTGCCAGTAGTATGATTGAGAATACGCAGTATTTT	CASSMIENTQYF
TRBJ2-3	TRBV19	18	NA	TRBD2	TGTGCCAGTAGTATATCCACCGGGACTAGCGGAGGCACAGATACGCAGTATTTT	CASSISTGTSGGTDTQYF
TRBJ1-3	TRBV4-3	16	NA	TRBD1	TGCGCCAGCAGCCAAGAAGCAGGGGGTGGTGGAAACACCATATATTTT	CASSQEAGGGGNTIYF
TRBJ1-1	TRBV5-1	15	NA	NA	TGCGCCAGCAGCTTCACAGGGAAAACGAACACTGAAGCTTTCTTT	CASSFTGKTNTEAFF
TRBJ1-1	TRBV10-3	14	NA	NA	TGTGCCATCAGTGGGGGCAGGGCGGACACTGAAGCTTTCTTT	CAISGGRADTEAFF